These 29 T cell receptor beta chains were all obtained from the same sample, sequenced in a study of early T cells in non-severe SARS-CoV-2 infection (dated by TCRdb to about 2021). Libraries were made using 5' RACE. TCRdb shows the sequencer as NextSeq 500. TCRdb took the public reads, trimmed them with fastp at Q25, ran MiXCR for clone calling and kept in-frame beta chains. All rows with the same CDR3 protein become a single entry with the most common DNA and genes. Present in this sample are about 53,000 distinct CDR3 sequences, around 12% of which were seen just once. The leading ten clones occupy about 2.4% of the sample. The specimen was whole blood, collected at baseline. These receptors were obtained from an adult who was a healthcare worker with PCR-confirmed SARS-CoV-2 infection or an uninfected control (not recorded which).

This clonotype was counted only a few times. The chain recombines TRBV7-6 with TRBJ2-1; 9 nucleotides align to TRBD2. CDR3 size: 16 residues. Trimming cost V 0 bases and J 9 bases; bases outside gene matches: 9. Looked up from germline, CDR1 is SGHVS and CDR2 is FNYEAQ. CDR3 region: CASSLALLAGRGEQFF. The CDR3, as DNA: TGTGCCAGCAGCTTAGCGCTGCTAGCGGGAAGGGGTGAGCAGTTCTTC.

This clonotype was counted a few times. This chain joins TRBV12-3 or TRBV12-4 and TRBJ1-3, with D uncertain. The CDR3 extends over 13 amino acids. Trimming left V 7 bases short and J 4 bases short, with 11 bases between. Here the CDR3 reads CASTPGGGNTIYF. The CDR3 nucleotides read TGTGCCAGCACCCCAGGCGGGGGAAACACCATATATTTT.

This clonotype was seen ten or more times. The chain joins TRBV12-5 to TRBJ1-5; possible D gene TRBD1, 5 bases. Germline CDR1 and CDR2: LGHNT and FRNRAP. Trimming pared 6 bases from V and 0 bases from J, leaving 9 bases between. The CDR3 has 14 amino acids. CDR3 amino acids: CASGPTDSNQPQHF. The CDR3 DNA is TGTGCTAGTGGACCGACAGATAGCAATCAGCCCCAGCATTTT.

The gene calls are TRBV4-3 and TRBJ2-5; D is unresolved. This CDR3 is 17 amino acids long. Germline V CDR1 and CDR2: LGHNA, YSLEER. The V and J ends lost 0 bases and 3 bases respectively, with 17 bases between them. Here the CDR3 reads CASSQDNGRLGEETQYF. In nucleotides, the CDR3 is TGCGCCAGCAGCCAAGATAACGGACGGCTTGGGGAAGAGACCCAGTACTTC.

The chain recombines TRBV7-2 with TRBJ2-7, with D possibly called TRBD1 or TRBD2 (5 bases each). This CDR3 contains 15 residues. Trimming pared 5 bases from V and 3 bases from J, leaving 17 bases between. Germline V CDR1 and CDR2: SGHTA, FQGNSA. For the CDR3, the DNA is TGTGCCAGCAGCCGCACTACGGGACCAAACTACGAGCAGTACTTC. It yields the protein CASSRTTGPNYEQYF.

This clonotype came up a few times. The rearrangement links TRBV11-2 to TRBJ2-7; the D is unclear. Germline-derived CDR1 and CDR2 are SGHAT and FQNNGV. The V and J ends lost 5 bases and 6 bases respectively, with 14 bases between them. The CDR3 sequence is 13 residues long. CDR3 DNA sequence: TGTGCCAGCAGCCAGACAATATCAATCGAGCAGTACTTC. Residues: CASSQTISIEQYF.

The rearrangement uses TRBV28 and TRBJ2-7; maybe TRBD1 (5 bases). V was pared by 2 bases and J by 6 bases, with 8 bases between. The CDR3 is made up of 12 amino acids. From germline, CDR1 is MDHEN and CDR2 SYDVKM. Written as DNA, the CDR3 is TGTGCCAGCAGTTTAGGTAGGGGCGAGCAGTACTTC. Encoded protein: CASSLGRGEQYF.

This clonotype was counted between two and nine times. The chain carries TRBV6-5 and TRBJ2-2; the D gene is possibly TRBD2 (7 bases). The CDR3 covers 14 residues. Trimming pared 11 bases from V and 4 bases from J, leaving 17 bases between. CDR1 MNHEY and CDR2 SVGAGI come from the germline V gene. Here the CDR3 reads CAPRGGSGTGELFF. The CDR3 nucleotides read TGTGCCCCGAGGGGGGGCTCGGGCACCGGGGAGCTGTTTTTT.

This clonotype was recorded many times. This CDR3 is CATLTTFGGYADTQYF. The CDR3, as DNA: TGTGCCACCCTGACTACGTTCGGGGGGTACGCAGATACGCAGTATTTT. The rearrangement uses TRBV27 and TRBJ2-3; 7 bases line up with TRBD2. The germline CDR1 and CDR2 sequences are MNHEY and SMNVEV (reference sequence). V was clipped by 10 bases and J by 4 bases; unmatched bases: 17. This CDR3 comprises 16 residues.

The chain combines TRBV7-8 with TRBJ1-5; 7 bases align to TRBD1. The V and J ends lost 7 bases and 5 bases, in that order; junction bases with no gene match: 5. Per germline, CDR1 SGHVS and CDR2 FQNEAQ. This CDR3 comprises 13 residues. DNA of the CDR3: TGTGCCAGCACGGGACAGCCCGATCAGCCCCAGCATTTT. Translating gives CASTGQPDQPQHF.

This clonotype was seen a few times. The chain employs TRBV10-2 and TRBJ2-7, with 9 bases matching TRBD2. The CDR3 runs to 15 residues. J lost 4 bases, V lost 7 bases, and 11 bases had no gene match. Germline V CDR1 and CDR2: WSHSY, SAAADI. The CDR3 DNA follows: TGCGCCAGCATGTCGCGGGAGGGCGTCAGATACGAGCAGTACTTC. Translating gives CASMSREGVRYEQYF.

A word on this clonotype: The junction and the germline gene differ at one end; a read error may be behind it. This chain joins TRBV28 and TRBJ2-7; no clear D gene. Germline V gene lookup returns CDR1 MDHEN and CDR2 SYDVKM. The CDR3 covers 13 residues. CDR3 sequence (DNA): TGTGCCAGCAGCCCCAACCTTTCGGGCCTACCTTCATTC. Protein product: CASSPNLSGLPSF.

This clonotype was seen at least ten times. The chain joins TRBV20-1 to TRBJ2-1; 7 bases map to TRBD1. The CDR3 runs 12 residues. V trimming: 4 bases; J trimming: 5 bases; junction bases outside the gene matches: 2. The germline CDR1 and CDR2 sequences are DFQATT and SNEGSKA (reference sequence). The CDR3 is CSAKGGNNEQFF. CDR3 coding DNA: TGCAGTGCTAAAGGGGGCAACAATGAGCAGTTCTTC.

This CDR3 is CASSEGGSEKLFF. CDR3 sequence (DNA): TGTGCCAGCAGTGAAGGGGGGAGTGAAAAACTGTTTTTT. This rearrangement joins TRBV6-1 to TRBJ1-4; D is possibly TRBD1 (5 bases). The ends were cut back, 1 base at V and 7 bases at J, with 7 bases in the middle. This CDR3 region has 13 residues. CDR1 and CDR2 from the germline V gene are MNHNS and SASEGT.

The CDR3 sequence: CASSVDSNTGELFF. The CDR3 coding sequence is TGTGCCAGCAGCGTCGACAGTAACACCGGGGAGCTGTTTTTT. The chain recombines TRBV7-9 with TRBJ2-2, with TRBD1 as a possible D gene (5 bases). V was clipped by 5 bases and J by 2 bases, with 9 bases between them. Germline V gene data show CDR1 as SEHNR and CDR2 as FQNEAQ (reference sequence). CDR3 length: 14 amino acids. Based on the CDR3 plus reference TRBV7-9 and TRBJ2-2, the full variable domain is DTGVSQNPRHKITKRGQNVTFRCDPISEHNRLYWYRQTLGQGPEFLTYFQNEAQLEKSRLLSDRFSAERPKGSFSTLEIQRTEQGDSAMYLCASSVDSNTGELFFGEGSRLTVL.

This clonotype was seen ten or more times. The chain carries TRBV6-6 and TRBJ2-1; D uncertain. V was pared by 4 bases and J by 5 bases, with 12 bases between. The CDR3 covers 14 residues. Germline CDR1 MNHNY, CDR2 SVGAGI (reference sequence). CDR3 amino acids: CASSSPGRDNEQFF. CDR3 coding DNA: TGTGCCAGCAGTTCCCCTGGCCGCGACAATGAGCAGTTCTTC.

The chain combines TRBV6-2 or TRBV6-3 with TRBJ2-7; D is possibly TRBD2 (6 bases). Per the germline V gene, CDR1 is MNHEY and CDR2 is SVGEGT. The CDR3 contains 16 residues. The germline V and J ends were trimmed by 7 bases and 0 bases, with 19 bases remaining between them. CDR3 sequence: CASTRSGGRNSYEQYF. In DNA, the CDR3 is TGTGCCAGCACGCGATCCGGGGGACGGAACTCCTACGAGCAGTACTTC.

By share, this clonotype counts as medium-sized. The rearrangement links TRBV11-2 to TRBJ1-2; D is unresolved. This CDR3 spans 11 amino acids. Germline CDR1 and CDR2: SGHAT and FQNNGV. V lost 4 bases to trimming and J lost 4 bases, with 4 bases between them. This chain's CDR3 is CASSSFYGYTF. In nucleotides, the CDR3 is TGTGCCAGCAGCTCCTTCTATGGCTACACCTTC.

The CDR3, as DNA: TGTGCCAGCAGTTTAGGTGCTCCGAGCACTGAAGCTTTCTTT. It codes for CASSLGAPSTEAFF. The V gene is TRBV28, the J gene TRBJ1-1; D is ambiguous. Germline loops: CDR1 MDHEN, CDR2 SYDVKM. CDR3 length: 14 residues. Trimming stripped 2 bases from V and 4 bases from J, with 11 bases between.

This clonotype was picked up a small number of times. The chain combines TRBV13 with TRBJ2-7; D not resolved. Trimming stripped 5 bases from V and 0 bases from J, with 5 bases between. Per the germline V gene, CDR1 is PRHDT and CDR2 is FYEKMQ (reference sequence). The CDR3 has 12 residues. CDR3 sequence reads: CASSTRSYEQYF. In DNA, the CDR3 is TGTGCCAGCAGCACCCGCTCCTACGAGCAGTACTTC.

This clonotype was seen more than once but under ten times. The chain has TRBV10-2 and TRBJ1-3; D remains ambiguous. The CDR3 sequence is 15 residues long. Germline V lookup: CDR1 WSHSY, CDR2 SAAADI. Trimming took off 10 bases at V and 0 bases at J, with 16 bases between the two ends. This CDR3 is CATERAGYSGNTIYF. CDR3 nucleotide sequence: TGCGCCACTGAAAGGGCAGGCTACTCTGGAAACACCATATATTTT.

As for this clonotype: Here the CDR3 omits its conserved ending phenylalanine or tryptophan, so a read error is the likely source. The chain is built from TRBV19 and TRBJ2-5, with D uncertain. The V gene's germline CDR1 is LNHDA and CDR2 SQIVND (reference sequence). The CDR3 sequence is 15 residues long. Trimming shortened V by 2 bases and J by 5 bases, and 15 bases separated the two germline ends. In DNA form, the CDR3 reads TGTGCCAGTAGTATATTATGGGCGGTTCAGGAGACCCAGTACTCC. It specifies CASSILWAVQETQYS.

The chain employs TRBV5-1 and TRBJ2-3; TRBD2 aligns across 7 bases. The CDR3 is made up of 16 amino acids. V shed 4 bases and J 3 bases; nucleotides not matched to a gene: 11. Germline loops: CDR1 SGHRS, CDR2 YFSETQ. The CDR3 DNA reads as TGCGCCAGCAGCGATTCGGCGGGAGTATTAACAGATACGCAGTATTTT. Residues: CASSDSAGVLTDTQYF.

This clonotype was seen repeatedly, ten times or more. This rearrangement joins TRBV7-3 to TRBJ2-5; TRBD1 matches 10 bases. The J segment lost 5 bases and the V segment lost 5 bases, leaving 8 bases of the junction unmatched. In germline, CDR1 is SGHTA, CDR2 FQGTGA. The length of the CDR3 is 15 residues. The CDR3 is CASSTGTGAGETQYF. CDR3 DNA sequence: TGTGCCAGCAGCACCGGGACAGGGGCGGGTGAGACCCAGTACTTC.

This clonotype was recorded many times. The chain employs TRBV12-3 or TRBV12-4 and TRBJ2-3; D may be TRBD1 or TRBD2 (5 bases each). V shed 3 bases and J shed 0 bases, with 7 bases lying between them. This CDR3 has 14 amino acids. The CDR3 region has the DNA TGTGCCAGCAGTTTTGGGGGAAGCACAGATACGCAGTATTTT. Its protein is CASSFGGSTDTQYF.

This clonotype was detected ten times or more. This chain links TRBV28 with TRBJ1-1; D remains ambiguous. The CDR3 spans 14 residues. Germline CDR1 reads MDHEN; CDR2 reads SYDVKM. The V end lost 6 bases, the J end lost 4 bases, and 15 bases lay between the germline ends. CDR3 nucleotides: TGTGCCAGCAGATATCCGGGTCTATTCACTGAAGCTTTCTTT. Amino acid sequence: CASRYPGLFTEAFF.

This clonotype was detected only a few times. This chain links TRBV18 with TRBJ2-7, with TRBD1 matching 7 bases. The CDR3 sequence is 13 residues long. Looked up from germline, CDR1 is KGHSH and CDR2 is LQKENI. V gave up 4 bases and J gave up 3 bases; unmatched junction bases: 3. CDR3 in amino acids: CASSQDRNYEQYF. The CDR3 region has the DNA TGTGCCAGCTCACAGGACAGGAACTACGAGCAGTACTTC.

This clonotype was found many times. The V and J genes are TRBV27 and TRBJ2-4; TRBD1 is a possible D gene (5 bases). Germline values: CDR1 MNHEY, CDR2 SMNVEV (reference sequence). The germline V and J ends were trimmed by 2 bases and 5 bases, with 13 bases remaining between them. This CDR3 comprises 15 residues. The CDR3 DNA reads TGTGCCAGCAGTTTACAGGCCAGGGCTGAAAACATTCAGTACTTC. Translated: CASSLQARAENIQYF.

The chain couples TRBV12-3 or TRBV12-4 to TRBJ2-1, with 8 bases identical to TRBD2. The length of the CDR3 is 18 residues. After removal of 5 bases from V and 8 bases from J, the junction contained 20 bases not matched to a gene. For the CDR3, the DNA is TGTGCCAGCAGTAGAATGGCTAGCGGGCTGGCGCCTTCGGATGAGCAGTTCTTC. Translated: CASSRMASGLAPSDEQFF.